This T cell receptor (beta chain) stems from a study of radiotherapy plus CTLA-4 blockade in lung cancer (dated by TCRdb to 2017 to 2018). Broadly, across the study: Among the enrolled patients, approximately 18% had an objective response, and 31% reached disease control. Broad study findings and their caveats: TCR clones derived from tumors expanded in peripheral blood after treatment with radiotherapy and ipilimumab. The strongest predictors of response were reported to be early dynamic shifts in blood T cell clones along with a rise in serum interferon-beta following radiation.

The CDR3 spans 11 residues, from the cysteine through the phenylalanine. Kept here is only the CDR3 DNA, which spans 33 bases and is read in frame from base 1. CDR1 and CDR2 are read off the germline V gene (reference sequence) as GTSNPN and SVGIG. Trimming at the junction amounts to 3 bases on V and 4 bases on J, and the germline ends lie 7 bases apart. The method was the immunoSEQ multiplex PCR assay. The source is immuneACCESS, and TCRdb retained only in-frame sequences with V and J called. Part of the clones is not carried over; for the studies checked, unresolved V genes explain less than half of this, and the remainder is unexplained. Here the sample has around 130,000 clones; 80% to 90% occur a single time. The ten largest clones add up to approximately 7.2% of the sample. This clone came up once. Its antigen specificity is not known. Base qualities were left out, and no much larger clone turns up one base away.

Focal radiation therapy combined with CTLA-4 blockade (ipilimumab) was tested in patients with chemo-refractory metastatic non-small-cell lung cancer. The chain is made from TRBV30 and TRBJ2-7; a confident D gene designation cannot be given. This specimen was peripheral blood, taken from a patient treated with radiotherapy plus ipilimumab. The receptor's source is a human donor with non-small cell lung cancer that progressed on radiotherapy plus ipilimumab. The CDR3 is CAWSAEYEQYF. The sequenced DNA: TGTGCCTGGAGCGCTGAGTACGAGCAGTACTTC.